This T cell receptor beta chain appears in the sequencing data of a study of blood T cell repertoires in COVID-19. At the level of the study: COVID-19 samples from acute and convalescent phases originated in the United States, Italy and Spain.

Authors' analysis steps: For nucleated cells, counts were estimated from reference gene primer amplification. Here immunoSEQ multiplex PCR was the method, and the copy in TCRdb shows in-frame clones only, minus some. That table is the source of V, J and clone size, and D and trimming were worked out from the DNA. The data contain some 170,000 clones, approximately 84% of them seen just once; the ten biggest clones take up roughly 1.2%. Participants, roughly 18 to 89 years old, spanned under 25 US areas. Sequencing was done on a sample of PBMCs or T cells enriched from blood (not recorded which). This receptor was identified in a human donor with acute COVID-19. The donor label of this sample is uncertain.

The CDR3 is CASSSDRGRKNIQYF. The CDR3, as DNA: TGTGCCAGCAGCTCCGACAGGGGGCGCAAAAACATTCAGTACTTC. V usage is TRBV7-8 and J usage is TRBJ2-4, with 10 nucleotides matching TRBD1. The CDR3 spans 15 residues. V shed 4 bases, J shed 3 bases, and the junction held 3 bases outside the gene matches. Germline assignment: CDR1 SGHVS and CDR2 FQNEAQ. The variable domain in full, completed from reference TRBV7-8 and TRBJ2-4, reads GAGVSQSPRYKVAKRGQDVALRCDPISGHVSLFWYQQALGQGPEFLTYFQNEAQLDKSGLPSDRFFAERPEGSVSTLKIQRTQQEDSAVYLCASSSDRGRKNIQYFGAGTRLSVL.